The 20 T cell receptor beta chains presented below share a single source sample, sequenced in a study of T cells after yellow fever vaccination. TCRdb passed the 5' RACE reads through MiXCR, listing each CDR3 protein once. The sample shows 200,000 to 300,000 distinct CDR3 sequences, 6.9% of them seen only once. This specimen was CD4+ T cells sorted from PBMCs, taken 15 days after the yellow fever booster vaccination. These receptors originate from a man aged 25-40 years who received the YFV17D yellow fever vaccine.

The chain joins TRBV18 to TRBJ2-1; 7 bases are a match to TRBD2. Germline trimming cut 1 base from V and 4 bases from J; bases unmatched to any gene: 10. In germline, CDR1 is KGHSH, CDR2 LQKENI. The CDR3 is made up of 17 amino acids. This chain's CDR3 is CASSPLPSGGIYNEQFF. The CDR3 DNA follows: TGTGCCAGCTCACCACTGCCTAGCGGAGGAATTTACAATGAGCAGTTCTTC.

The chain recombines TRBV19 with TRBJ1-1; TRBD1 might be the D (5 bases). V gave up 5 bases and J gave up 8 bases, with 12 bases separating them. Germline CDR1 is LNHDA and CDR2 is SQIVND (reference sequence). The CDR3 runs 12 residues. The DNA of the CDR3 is TGTGCCAGTAGTCGACGACAGTCAGAAGCTTTCTTT. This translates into CASSRRQSEAFF.

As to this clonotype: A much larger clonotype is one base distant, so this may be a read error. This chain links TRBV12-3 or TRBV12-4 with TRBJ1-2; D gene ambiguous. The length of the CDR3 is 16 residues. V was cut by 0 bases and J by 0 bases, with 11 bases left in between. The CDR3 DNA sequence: TGTGCCAGCAGTTTAGCCTGGGAGCAACCTAACTATGGCTACACCTTC. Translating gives CASSLAWEQPNYGYTF.

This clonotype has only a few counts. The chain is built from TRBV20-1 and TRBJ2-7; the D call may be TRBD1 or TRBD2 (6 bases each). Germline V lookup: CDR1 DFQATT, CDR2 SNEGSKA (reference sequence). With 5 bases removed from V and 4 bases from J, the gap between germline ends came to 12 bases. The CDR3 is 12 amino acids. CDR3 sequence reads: CSAGLGGYEQYF. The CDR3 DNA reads TGCAGTGCTGGCTTAGGGGGGTACGAGCAGTACTTC.

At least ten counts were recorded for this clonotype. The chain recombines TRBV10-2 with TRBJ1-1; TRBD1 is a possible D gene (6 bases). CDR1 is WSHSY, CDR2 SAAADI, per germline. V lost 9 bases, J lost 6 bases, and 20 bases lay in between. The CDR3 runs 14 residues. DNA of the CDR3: TGCGCCAGTGTGGGGGGGGCAGGGAGACCTGAAGCTTTCTTT. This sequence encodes CASVGGAGRPEAFF.

CDR3 sequence reads: CASSQGPPPDTQYF. CDR3 bases: TGTGCCAGCAGCCAGGGACCCCCTCCAGATACGCAGTATTTT. The J gene is TRBJ2-3, the V gene TRBV7-2; D may be TRBD1 or TRBD2 (5 bases each). Trimming left V 5 bases short and J 4 bases short, with 13 bases between. CDR3 length equals 14 residues. CDR1 is SGHTA, CDR2 FQGNSA, per germline.

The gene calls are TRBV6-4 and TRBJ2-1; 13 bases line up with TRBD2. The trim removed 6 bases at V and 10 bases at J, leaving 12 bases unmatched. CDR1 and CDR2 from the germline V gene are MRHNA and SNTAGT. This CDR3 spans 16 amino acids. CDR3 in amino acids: CASSLGLAGPSTEQFF. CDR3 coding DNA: TGTGCCAGCAGCTTGGGACTAGCGGGGCCCAGCACCGAGCAGTTCTTC.

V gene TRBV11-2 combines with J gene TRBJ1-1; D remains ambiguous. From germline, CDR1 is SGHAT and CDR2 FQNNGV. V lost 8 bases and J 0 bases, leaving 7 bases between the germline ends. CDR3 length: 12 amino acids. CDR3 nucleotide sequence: TGTGCCAGCGGCAGAATGAACACTGAAGCTTTCTTT. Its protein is CASGRMNTEAFF.

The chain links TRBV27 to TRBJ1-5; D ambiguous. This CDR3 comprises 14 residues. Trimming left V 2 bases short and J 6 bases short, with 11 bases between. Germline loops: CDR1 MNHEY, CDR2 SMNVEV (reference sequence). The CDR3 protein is CASSLRREGQPQHF. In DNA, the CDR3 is TGTGCCAGCAGTTTAAGGAGGGAGGGTCAGCCCCAGCATTTT.

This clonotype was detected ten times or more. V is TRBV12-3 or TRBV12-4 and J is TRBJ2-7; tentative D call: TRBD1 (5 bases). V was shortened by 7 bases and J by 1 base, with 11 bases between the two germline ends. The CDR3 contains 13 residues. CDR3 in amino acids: CASTADNSYEQYF. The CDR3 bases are TGTGCCAGCACCGCGGACAATTCCTACGAGCAGTACTTC.

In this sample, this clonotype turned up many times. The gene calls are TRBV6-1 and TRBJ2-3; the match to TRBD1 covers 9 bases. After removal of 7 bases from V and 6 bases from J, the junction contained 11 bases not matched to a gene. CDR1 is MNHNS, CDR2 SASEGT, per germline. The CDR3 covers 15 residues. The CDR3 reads CASKGTGFKVDTQYF. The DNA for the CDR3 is TGTGCCAGCAAGGGGACAGGGTTTAAGGTCGATACGCAGTATTTT.

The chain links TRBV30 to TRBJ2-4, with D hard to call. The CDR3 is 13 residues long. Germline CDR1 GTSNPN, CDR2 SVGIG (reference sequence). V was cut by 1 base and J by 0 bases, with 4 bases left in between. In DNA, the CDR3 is TGTGCCTGGAGTGGGCTAGCCAAAAACATTCAGTACTTC. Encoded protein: CAWSGLAKNIQYF.

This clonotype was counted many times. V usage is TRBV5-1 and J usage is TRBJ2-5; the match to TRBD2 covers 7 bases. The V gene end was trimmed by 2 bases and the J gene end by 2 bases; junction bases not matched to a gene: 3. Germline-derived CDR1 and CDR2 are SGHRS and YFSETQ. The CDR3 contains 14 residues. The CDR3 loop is CASSFYGGQETQYF. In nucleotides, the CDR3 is TGCGCCAGCAGCTTCTACGGGGGGCAAGAGACCCAGTACTTC. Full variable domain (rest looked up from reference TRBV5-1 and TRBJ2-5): KAGVTQTPRYLIKTRGQQVTLSCSPISGHRSVSWYQQTPGQGLQFLFEYFSETQRNKGNFPGRFSGRQFSNSRSEMNVSTLELGDSALYLCASSFYGGQETQYFGPGTRLLVL.

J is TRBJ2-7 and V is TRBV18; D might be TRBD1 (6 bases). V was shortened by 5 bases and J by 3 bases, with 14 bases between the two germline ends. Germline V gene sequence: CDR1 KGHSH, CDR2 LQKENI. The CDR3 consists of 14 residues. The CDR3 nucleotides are TGTGCCAGCTCATTGGACAGTAGGGACTACGAGCAGTACTTC. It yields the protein CASSLDSRDYEQYF.

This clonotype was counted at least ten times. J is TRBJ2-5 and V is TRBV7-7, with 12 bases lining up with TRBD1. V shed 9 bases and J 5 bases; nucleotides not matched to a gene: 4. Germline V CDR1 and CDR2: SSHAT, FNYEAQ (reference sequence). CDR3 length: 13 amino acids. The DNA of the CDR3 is TGTGCCAGGGGACAGGGGGCTTGGGAGACCCAGTACTTC. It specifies CARGQGAWETQYF.

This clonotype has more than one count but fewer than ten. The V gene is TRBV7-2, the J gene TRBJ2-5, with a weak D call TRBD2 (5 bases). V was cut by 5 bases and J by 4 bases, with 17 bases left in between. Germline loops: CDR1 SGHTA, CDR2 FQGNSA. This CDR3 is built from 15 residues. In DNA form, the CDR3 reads TGTGCCAGCAGCCCCACCCGCGGGTCGGGAGAGACCCAGTACTTC. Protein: CASSPTRGSGETQYF.

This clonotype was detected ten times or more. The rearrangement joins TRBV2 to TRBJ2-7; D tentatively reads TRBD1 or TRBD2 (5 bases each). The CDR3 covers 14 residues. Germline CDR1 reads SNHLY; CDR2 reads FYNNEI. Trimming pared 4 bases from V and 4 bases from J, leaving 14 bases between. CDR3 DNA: TGTGCCAGCAGTGGCGACGGGACGGTGTACGAGCAGTACTTC. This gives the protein CASSGDGTVYEQYF.

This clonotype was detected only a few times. The CDR3 DNA reads TGTGCCAGCAGCTCGACAGGGGGCATCGACGAGCAGTACTTC. Amino acid sequence: CASSSTGGIDEQYF. This chain joins TRBV7-2 and TRBJ2-7; 10 bases align to TRBD1. The CDR3 extends over 14 amino acids. The germline V gene encodes CDR1 SGHTA and CDR2 FQGNSA. Trimming removed 4 bases from V and 5 bases from J; junction bases left unmatched: 5.

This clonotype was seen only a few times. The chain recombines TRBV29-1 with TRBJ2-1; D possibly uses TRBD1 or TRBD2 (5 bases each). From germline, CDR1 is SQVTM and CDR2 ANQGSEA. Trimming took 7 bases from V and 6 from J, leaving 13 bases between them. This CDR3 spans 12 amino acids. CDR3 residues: CSAGTGSNEQFF. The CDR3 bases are TGCAGCGCCGGGACGGGGAGCAATGAGCAGTTCTTC.

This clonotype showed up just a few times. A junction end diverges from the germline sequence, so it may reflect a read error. The CDR3 DNA follows: TGCGCCAGCAGTTTGGGTCAACCAAGAGATACGCAGTATTTT. This encodes CASSLGQPRDTQYF. This chain joins TRBV5-1 and TRBJ2-3; no reliable D call. The germline V gene encodes CDR1 SGHRS and CDR2 YFSETQ. CDR3 length equals 14 residues.